A selection of T cell receptor beta chains follows, all from one sample in a study of blood T cell repertoires in COVID-19. The method was immunoSEQ multiplex PCR; TCRdb's version includes in-frame clones alone and lacks a portion of them. Of about 100,000 clones listed, 80% are singletons. The sequencing sample was made of peripheral blood. The receptor set was obtained from a woman aged 70 to 79 with acute or convalescent COVID-19. CDR3s include the opening cysteine and the closing phenylalanine or tryptophan. D genes are given only for firm matches. Rows give clone size only sometimes, using once, few, many, or a class for an expanded clone.

D gene	V gene	clone size	J gene	CDR3 protein	CDR3 DNA
TRBD1	TRBV6-6	few	TRBJ1-4	CASSFYAGTGGEKLFF	TGTGCCAGCAGTTTTTACGCCGGGACAGGAGGCGAAAAACTGTTTTTT
NA	TRBV9	NA	TRBJ1-1	CASSALLSDTEAFF	TGTGCCAGCAGCGCCCTTTTATCCGACACTGAAGCTTTCTTT
TRBD1	TRBV7-8	NA	TRBJ1-5	CASAGQGTPNSNQPQHF	TGTGCCAGCGCGGGACAGGGGACCCCAAATAGCAATCAGCCCCAGCATTTT
NA	TRBV6-5	NA	TRBJ1-1	CASRGRLDTEAFF	TGTGCCAGCAGGGGCAGACTAGACACTGAAGCTTTCTTT
NA	TRBV3-1/TRBV3-2	NA	TRBJ2-5	CASSQAERLRDF	TGTGCCAGCAGCCAAGCAGAGAGACTAAGGGACTTC
NA	TRBV9	NA	TRBJ2-3	CASNPTGFGDTQYF	TGTGCCAGCAATCCAACAGGGTTTGGAGATACGCAGTATTTT
NA	TRBV27	once	TRBJ1-1	CASSRARGEAFF	TGTGCCAGCAGCCGCGCTAGGGGGGAAGCTTTCTTT
NA	TRBV7-8	NA	TRBJ1-2	CASSRGLSAGYTF	TGTGCCAGCAGCAGGGGGTTGTCAGCTGGCTACACCTTC
TRBD1	TRBV9	NA	TRBJ2-7	CASSLDTGGASYEQYF	TGTGCCAGCAGCCTCGACACAGGGGGCGCCTCCTACGAGCAGTACTTC
NA	TRBV21-1	NA	TRBJ2-2	CANEGGELGGELFF	TGTGCCAACGAGGGAGGGGAGTTGGGCGGGGAGCTGTTTTTT
NA	TRBV30	NA	TRBJ1-2	CAWSTGSYGYTF	TGTGCCTGGAGTACGGGAAGCTATGGCTACACCTTC
NA	TRBV25-1	NA	TRBJ2-1	CASSESLTEQFF	TGTGCCAGCAGTGAATCCCTGACAGAGCAGTTCTTC
NA	TRBV7-2	once	TRBJ2-5	CASSFQGSGGETQYF	TGTGCCAGCAGTTTCCAGGGGTCCGGGGGGGAGACCCAGTACTTC
TRBD2	TRBV3-1/TRBV3-2	NA	TRBJ2-1	CASSHGLAGLHEQFF	TGTGCCAGCAGCCACGGACTAGCGGGTTTGCATGAGCAGTTCTTC
TRBD2	TRBV5-4	NA	TRBJ2-2	CASSLGAGGWFAGELFF	TGTGCCAGCAGCTTAGGAGCGGGGGGATGGTTTGCCGGGGAGCTGTTTTTT
NA	TRBV5-1	NA	TRBJ1-6	CASSRTDQNSPLHF	TGCGCCAGCAGCAGGACAGATCAGAATTCACCCCTCCACTTT